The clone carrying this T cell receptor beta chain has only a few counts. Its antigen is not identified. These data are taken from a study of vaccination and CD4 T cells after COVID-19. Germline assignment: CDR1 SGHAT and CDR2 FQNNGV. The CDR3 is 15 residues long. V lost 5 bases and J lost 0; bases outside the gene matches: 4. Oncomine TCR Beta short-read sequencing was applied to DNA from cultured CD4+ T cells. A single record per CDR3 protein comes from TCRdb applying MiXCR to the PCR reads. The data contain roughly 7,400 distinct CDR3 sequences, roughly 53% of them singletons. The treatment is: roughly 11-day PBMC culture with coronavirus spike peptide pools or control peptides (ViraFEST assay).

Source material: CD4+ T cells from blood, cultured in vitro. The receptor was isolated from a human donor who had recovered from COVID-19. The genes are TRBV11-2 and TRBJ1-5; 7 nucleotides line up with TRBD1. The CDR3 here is CASSLNRGSNQPQHF. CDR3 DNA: TGTGCCAGCAGCCTAAACAGGGGTAGCAATCAGCCCCAGCATTTT.